One T cell receptor beta chain is described in this entry. The antigen remains undetermined. These data belong to a study of shared clonotypes between healthy human individuals. Findings and limits, study-wide: Of the naive CD4 clonotypes, about 5% were shared across several donors.

CDR1 is KGHSH and CDR2 is LQKENI in the germline V gene. CDR3 length: 15 amino acids. V lost 1 base and J lost 1, with 10 bases in between. The assay was carried out at the deep level. Sequencing used immunoSEQ multiplex PCR; TCRdb keeps in-frame clones, though not all of them. The repertoire holds 2,500,000 or so clones, approximately 93% seen once, with approximately 0.36% in the top ten. CD4+ cells yielded CD45RA+ naive and CD45RA-negative memory subsets. The clonotype comes from a young man in good health. Some clones in this sample may be carry-over from other donors' samples. Sequencing used naive CD4+ T cells from PBMCs. Sample subset: CD45RA+ positively selected. The chain is built from TRBV18 and TRBJ1-1; the D is unclear. The CDR3: CASSPLKTANTEAFF. CDR3 DNA: TGTGCCAGCTCACCACTGAAAACAGCGAACACTGAAGCTTTCTTT.